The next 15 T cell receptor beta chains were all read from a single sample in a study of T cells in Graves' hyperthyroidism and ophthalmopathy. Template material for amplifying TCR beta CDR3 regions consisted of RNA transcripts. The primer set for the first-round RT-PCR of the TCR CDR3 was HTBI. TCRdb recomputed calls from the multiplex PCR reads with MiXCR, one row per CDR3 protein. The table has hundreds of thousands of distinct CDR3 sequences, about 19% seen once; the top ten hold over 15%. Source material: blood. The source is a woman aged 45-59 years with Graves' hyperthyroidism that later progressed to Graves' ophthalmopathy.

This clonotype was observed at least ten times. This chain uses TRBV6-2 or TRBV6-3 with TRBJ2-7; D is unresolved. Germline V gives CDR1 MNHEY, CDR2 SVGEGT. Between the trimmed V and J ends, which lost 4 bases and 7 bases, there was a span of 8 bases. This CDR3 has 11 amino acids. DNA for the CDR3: TGTGCCAGCAGTTTTAGGAGAGAGCAGTACTTC. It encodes CASSFRREQYF.

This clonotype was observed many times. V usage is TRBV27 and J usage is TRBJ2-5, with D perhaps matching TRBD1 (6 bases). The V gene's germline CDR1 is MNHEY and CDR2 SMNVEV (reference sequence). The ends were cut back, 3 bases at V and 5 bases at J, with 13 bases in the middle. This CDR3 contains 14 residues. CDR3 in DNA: TGTGCCAGCAGTTTCGGGACACGAGGGGAGACCCAGTACTTC. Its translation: CASSFGTRGETQYF.

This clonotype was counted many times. The CDR3 coding sequence is TGTGCCAGCAGCCAATTGGCCATGCGTTCACCCCTCCACTTT. As protein: CASSQLAMRSPLHF. The chain has TRBV11-2 and TRBJ1-6; D is unresolved. The CDR3 is 14 residues long. The V gene lost 5 bases and the J gene lost 9 bases, with 14 bases spanning the gap. Germline lookup yields CDR1 SGHAT and CDR2 FQNNGV.

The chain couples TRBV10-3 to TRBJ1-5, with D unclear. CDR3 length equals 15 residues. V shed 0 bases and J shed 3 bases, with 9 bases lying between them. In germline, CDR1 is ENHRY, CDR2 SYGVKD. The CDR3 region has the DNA TGTGCCATCAGTGAGTCTGTAGGGAACAATCAGCCCCAGCATTTT. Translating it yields CAISESVGNNQPQHF.

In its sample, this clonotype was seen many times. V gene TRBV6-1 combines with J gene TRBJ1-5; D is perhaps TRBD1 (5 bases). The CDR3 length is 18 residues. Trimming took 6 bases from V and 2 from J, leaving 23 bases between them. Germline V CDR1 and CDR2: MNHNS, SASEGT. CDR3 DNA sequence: TGTGCCAGCAGACCAACTTTTATAGAGGGACGGGGCAATCAGCCCCAGCATTTT. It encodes CASRPTFIEGRGNQPQHF.

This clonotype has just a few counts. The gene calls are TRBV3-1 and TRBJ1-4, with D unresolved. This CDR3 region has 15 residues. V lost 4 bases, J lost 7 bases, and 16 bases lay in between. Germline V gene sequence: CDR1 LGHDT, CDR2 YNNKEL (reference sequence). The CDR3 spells CASSRGPSGAEKLFF. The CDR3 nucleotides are TGTGCCAGCAGCCGTGGGCCTTCGGGTGCTGAAAAACTGTTTTTT.

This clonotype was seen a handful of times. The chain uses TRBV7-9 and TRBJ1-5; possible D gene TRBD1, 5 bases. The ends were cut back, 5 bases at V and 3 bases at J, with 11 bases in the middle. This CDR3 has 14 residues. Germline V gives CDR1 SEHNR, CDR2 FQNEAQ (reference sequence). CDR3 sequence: CASSLGPINQPQHF. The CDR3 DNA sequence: TGTGCCAGCAGCCTGGGACCGATCAATCAGCCCCAGCATTTT. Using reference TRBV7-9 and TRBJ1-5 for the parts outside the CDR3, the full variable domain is DTGVSQNPRHKITKRGQNVTFRCDPISEHNRLYWYRQTLGQGPEFLTYFQNEAQLEKSRLLSDRFSAERPKGSFSTLEIQRTEQGDSAMYLCASSLGPINQPQHFGDGTRLSIL.

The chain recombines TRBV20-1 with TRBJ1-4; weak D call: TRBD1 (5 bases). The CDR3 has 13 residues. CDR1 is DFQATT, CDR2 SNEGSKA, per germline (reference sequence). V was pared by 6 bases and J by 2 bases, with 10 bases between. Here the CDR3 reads CSALRQTNEKLFF. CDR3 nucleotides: TGCAGTGCCCTTAGACAGACTAATGAAAAACTGTTTTTT.

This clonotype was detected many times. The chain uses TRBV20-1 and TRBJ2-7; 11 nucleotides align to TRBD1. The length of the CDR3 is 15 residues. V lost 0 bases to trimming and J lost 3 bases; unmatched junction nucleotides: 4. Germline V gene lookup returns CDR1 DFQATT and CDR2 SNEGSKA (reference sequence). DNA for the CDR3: TGCAGTGCTAGAGATCTCGGGACAGGGGGCTACGAGCAGTACTTC. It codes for CSARDLGTGGYEQYF.

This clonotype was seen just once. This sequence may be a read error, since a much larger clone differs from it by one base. DNA of the CDR3: TGCGCCAGCCGCCGGACAGGTTGGTCACCCCTCCACTTT. This translates into CASRRTGWSPLHF. J is TRBJ1-6 and V is TRBV4-1; 7 positions agree with TRBD1. CDR3 size: 13 residues. Germline CDR1 MGHRA, CDR2 YSYEKL. With V trimmed by 8 bases and J by 10 bases, 8 bases remained unmatched.

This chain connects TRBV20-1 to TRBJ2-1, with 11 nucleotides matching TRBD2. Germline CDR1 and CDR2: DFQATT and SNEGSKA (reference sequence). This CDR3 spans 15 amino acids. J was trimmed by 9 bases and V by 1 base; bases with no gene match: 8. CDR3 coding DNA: TGCAGTGCTAGAGGTCGACTAGCGGGGACGGGTGAGCAGTTCTTC. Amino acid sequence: CSARGRLAGTGEQFF.

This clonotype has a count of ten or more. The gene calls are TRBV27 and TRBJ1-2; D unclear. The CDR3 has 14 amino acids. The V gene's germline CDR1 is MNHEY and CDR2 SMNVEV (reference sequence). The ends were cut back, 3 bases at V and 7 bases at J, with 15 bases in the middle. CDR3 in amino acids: CASSFRESISGYTF. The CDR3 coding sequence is TGTGCCAGCAGTTTCCGGGAAAGTATTAGTGGCTACACCTTC.

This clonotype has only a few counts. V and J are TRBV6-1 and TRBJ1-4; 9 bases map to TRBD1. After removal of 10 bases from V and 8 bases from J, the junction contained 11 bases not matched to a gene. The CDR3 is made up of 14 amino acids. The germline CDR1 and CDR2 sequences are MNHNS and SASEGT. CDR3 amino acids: CATNRGRGEEKLFF. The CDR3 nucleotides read TGTGCCACCAACAGGGGGCGCGGAGAGGAAAAACTGTTTTTT.

This chain's CDR3 is CASTPDSTNQPQHF. The DNA for the CDR3 is TGTGCCAGTACCCCAGACAGTACCAATCAGCCCCAGCATTTT. The rearrangement links TRBV19 to TRBJ1-5, with a possible D match to TRBD1 (5 bases). Trimming removed 7 bases at V and 3 bases at J, with 13 bases between. The CDR3 runs 14 residues. Germline CDR1 is LNHDA and CDR2 is SQIVND (reference sequence).

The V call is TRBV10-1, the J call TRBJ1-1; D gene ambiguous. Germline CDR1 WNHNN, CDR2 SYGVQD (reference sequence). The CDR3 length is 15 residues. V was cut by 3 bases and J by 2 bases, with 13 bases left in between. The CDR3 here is CASSEFRYGNTEAFF. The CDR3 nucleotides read TGCGCCAGCAGTGAATTCCGATATGGAAACACTGAAGCTTTCTTT.